This T cell receptor (beta chain) is from a study of shared T cell receptors in the human thymus. V was pared by 3 bases and J by 5 bases, with 13 bases of the junction left unmatched. Germline V CDR1 and CDR2: SGDLS, YYNGEE. This CDR3 comprises 16 residues. Using immunoSEQ multiplex PCR, the repertoire was profiled, and TCRdb retains in-frame clones only, with some absent. The sample lists about 660,000 clones, roughly 90% occurring once. Separately, the same data were catalogued under a study of human thymus T cells.

The chain combines TRBV9 with TRBJ2-5, with 7 bases aligning to TRBD2. Sequences were obtained from thymocytes. The TCR originated in a boy younger than two with a congenital heart defect. CDR3 DNA sequence: TGTGCCAGCAGCGAGCCCTCGGAGGGCGGGAGTGAGACCCAGTACTTC. Protein: CASSEPSEGGSETQYF. The entire variable domain, with the rest obtained from reference TRBV9 and TRBJ2-5, is as follows: DSGVTQTPKHLITATGQRVTLRCSPRSGDLSVYWYQQSLDQGLQFLIQYYNGEERAKGNILERFSAQQFPDLHSELNLSSLELGDSALYFCASSEPSEGGSETQYFGPGTRLLVL.